This is a list of T cell receptor beta chains from one sample in a study of technical replicates of blood from a handful of donors. Assay: immunoSEQ multiplex PCR; the TCRdb copy retains only in-frame clones and omits some. The sample consists of tens of thousands of clones, approximately 95% of them appearing once. Input material: T cells isolated from PBMCs. The source of these receptors is a human donor in good health. The CDR3 runs from the conserved cysteine through the conserved F or W. D genes are given only for firm matches. The listing skips clone size in some rows; elsewhere it reads once, few, many or a size class.

d_call	v_call	clone_size	j_call	cdr3_nt	cdr3_aa
TRBD1	TRBV27	NA	TRBJ2-7	TGTGCCAGCAGCCTCGGGACAGGTGTGTACGAGCAGTACTTC	CASSLGTGVYEQYF
NA	TRBV18	NA	TRBJ2-1	TGTGCCAGCTCACCGGGGGCTTTCGTCAATGAGCAGTTCTTC	CASSPGAFVNEQFF
NA	TRBV5-4	NA	TRBJ2-7	TGTGCCAGCAGCTTGGTAGAGGGAGAGTACGAGCAGTACTTC	CASSLVEGEYEQYF
TRBD2	TRBV29-1	NA	TRBJ2-1	TGCAGCGGGGGGGGGACTAGCGGGAAGAGAGTAAGTAATGAGCAGTTCTTC	CSGGGTSGKRVSNEQFF
TRBD1	TRBV7-9	NA	TRBJ2-3	TGTGCCAGCAGCTCGGGACAGTTGGATACGCAGTATTTT	CASSSGQLDTQYF
TRBD1	TRBV6-5	NA	TRBJ1-3	TGTGCCAGCGGGGACAGGGGGGACTCTGGAAACACCATATATTTT	CASGDRGDSGNTIYF
TRBD2	TRBV6-5	NA	TRBJ2-5	TGTGCCAGCAGTCTACTAGCGTTCGAGACCCAGTACTTC	CASSLLAFETQYF
TRBD1	TRBV6-4	NA	TRBJ2-3	TGTGCCAGCAAAGCCGGGACAGGGATGACAGATACGCAGTATTTT	CASKAGTGMTDTQYF
TRBD2	TRBV7-2	NA	TRBJ2-7	TGTGCCAGCAGTACGAGAGCGGGAGTATACGAGCAGTACTTC	CASSTRAGVYEQYF
NA	TRBV28	NA	TRBJ1-1	TGTGCCAGCAGTTCCCCGACAGGATCAAGAGCTTTCTTT	CASSSPTGSRAFF
NA	TRBV28	NA	TRBJ2-7	TGTGCCAGCAGCCCCCCGTCCCGCTACGAGCAGTACTTC	CASSPPSRYEQYF
NA	TRBV5-6	NA	TRBJ1-1	TGTGCCAGCAGCTTCTTGAACACTGAAGCTTTCTTT	CASSFLNTEAFF
NA	TRBV19	NA	TRBJ2-7	TGTGCCAGTAGTATCATGGGGACACGGGGCGAGCAGTACTTC	CASSIMGTRGEQYF
NA	TRBV4-1	NA	TRBJ2-5	TGCGCCAGCAGCCAGCGACAGCAAGAGACCCAGTACTTC	CASSQRQQETQYF
TRBD1	TRBV10-3	NA	TRBJ2-2	TGTGCCATCACCAACCGGGACAGGGCCCCCGGGGAGCTGTTTTTT	CAITNRDRAPGELFF
NA	TRBV18	NA	TRBJ1-4	TGTGCCAGCTCACCGAGGGACACAACTAATGAAAAACTGTTTTTT	CASSPRDTTNEKLFF
NA	TRBV28	once	TRBJ2-6	TGTGCCAGCAGTTTACCAGGGCTCGGGGCCAACGTCCTGACTTTC	CASSLPGLGANVLTF
NA	TRBV7-3	NA	TRBJ2-3	TGTGCCAGCAGTAAGAAGGGGGCAGATACGCAGTATTTT	CASSKKGADTQYF
TRBD2	TRBV6-1	few	TRBJ2-3	TGTGCCAGCATCTATAGCGGGAAATTAGATACGCAGTATTTT	CASIYSGKLDTQYF
NA	TRBV5-8	NA	TRBJ2-7	TGTGCCAGCAGCTTGGGAAACCTCGGGTACTACGAGCAGTACTTC	CASSLGNLGYYEQYF
NA	TRBV14	NA	TRBJ1-1	TGTGCCAGCAGCCAAGGGGGCAGAATCGCTGAAGCTTTCTTT	CASSQGGRIAEAFF
NA	TRBV14	NA	TRBJ2-7	TGTGCCAGCAGCCGCGTGATGAGCTCCTACGAGCAGTACTTC	CASSRVMSSYEQYF
NA	TRBV6-6	NA	TRBJ1-5	TGTGCCAGCAAGGAGGGTAGCAATCAGCCCCAGCATTTT	CASKEGSNQPQHF
NA	TRBV6-5	NA	TRBJ1-2	TGTGCCAGCAGCCGGGGGGGACGGTCGGACTATGGCTACACCTTC	CASSRGGRSDYGYTF
TRBD1	TRBV27	NA	TRBJ2-7	TGTGCCAGCAGTCGGGAGAGACAGGGGGCTAACTCCTACGAGCAGTACTTC	CASSRERQGANSYEQYF
NA	TRBV9	once	TRBJ1-1	TGTGCCAGCAGCGTAGCGGGGAACACTGAAGCTTTCTTT	CASSVAGNTEAFF
NA	TRBV5-8	NA	TRBJ2-7	TGTGCCAGCAGCACCTATTCCGGGACTTCATCCTACGAGCAGTACTTC	CASSTYSGTSSYEQYF
NA	TRBV27	NA	TRBJ2-7	TGTGCCAGCAGTTTATCGAGAGGTCGGGAGCAGTACTTC	CASSLSRGREQYF
TRBD1	TRBV7-9	NA	TRBJ2-5	TGTGCCAGCAGCCCCGGAGGCTACCCAGGGGGAGAGACCCAGTACTTC	CASSPGGYPGGETQYF
NA	TRBV11-2	NA	TRBJ1-2	TGTGCCAGCAGCTTAGGCCAGGGTGATGGCTACACCTTC	CASSLGQGDGYTF
TRBD1	TRBV27	NA	TRBJ1-2	TGTGCCAGCAGTTTATCGTGGGACAGACTCCCCTATGGCTACACCTTC	CASSLSWDRLPYGYTF
NA	TRBV27	NA	TRBJ2-3	TGTGCCAGCAGTTCCCTCCAGGGTAGGACAGATACGCAGTATTTT	CASSSLQGRTDTQYF
TRBD1	TRBV6-5	NA	TRBJ1-1	TGTGCCAGCAGTTACCCCGGGACAGATGAAGCTTTCTTT	CASSYPGTDEAFF